The TCR beta chain under discussion was sequenced for a study of cytomegalovirus exposure and HLA in healthy donors. There are a few counts of this clone. Its target is unknown. The CDR3 is 12 residues long. Trimming left V 5 bases short and J 9 bases short, with 13 bases between. The germline V gene has CDR1 SEHNR and CDR2 FQNEAQ (reference sequence). Overall study results and limits: It was taken for granted in presence/absence analyses that sequencing depth across donors was roughly uniform. As a later analysis revealed, most CMV-associated TCR beta chains appeared HLA-restricted. Several of the most significant clusters appeared, in a later analysis, to be linked to common viral pathogens. Later analysis identified a missense DCLRE1C variant that was linked to TCR beta V- and J-gene trimming.

PCR used 60 Vbeta primers and 13 Jbeta primers. The method was immunoSEQ multiplex PCR; TCRdb's version includes in-frame clones alone and lacks a portion of them. This table holds 200,000 to 250,000 clones, just over 75% found once. The chain uses TRBV7-9 and TRBJ1-1, with no clear D. The sequence derives from a woman in her sixties or seventies in good health and CMV-seropositive. Sequenced sample: PBMCs. The chain's CDR3 is CASSPGIQQAFF. CDR3 bases: TGTGCCAGCAGCCCGGGTATTCAGCAAGCTTTCTTT. Filled out from reference TRBV7-9 and TRBJ1-1, the complete variable domain reads DTGVSQNPRHKITKRGQNVTFRCDPISEHNRLYWYRQTLGQGPEFLTYFQNEAQLEKSRLLSDRFSAERPKGSFSTLEIQRTEQGDSAMYLCASSPGIQQAFFGQGTRLTVV.